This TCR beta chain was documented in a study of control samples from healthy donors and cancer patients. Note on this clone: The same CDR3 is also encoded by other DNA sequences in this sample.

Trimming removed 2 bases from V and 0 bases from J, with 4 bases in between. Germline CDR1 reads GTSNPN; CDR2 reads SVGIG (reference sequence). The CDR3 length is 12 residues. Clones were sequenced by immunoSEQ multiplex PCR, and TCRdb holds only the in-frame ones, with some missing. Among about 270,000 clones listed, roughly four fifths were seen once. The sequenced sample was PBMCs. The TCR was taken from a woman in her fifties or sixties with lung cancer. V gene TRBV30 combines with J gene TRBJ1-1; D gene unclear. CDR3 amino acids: CAWSPLNTEAFF. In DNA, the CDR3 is TGTGCCTGGAGTCCACTGAACACTGAAGCTTTCTTT.